This entry lists 25 T cell receptor beta chains sequenced from one sample in a study of shared clonotypes between healthy human individuals. CD45RO negativity and positive selection for CCR7 defined naive CD8 cells, a population that excluded terminally differentiated effector memory CD45RA+ cells. Assay: immunoSEQ multiplex PCR; the TCRdb copy retains only in-frame clones and omits some. The sample lists about 2 million clones, about 95% seen once, with under 1.5% in the top ten. The sequenced material came from naive CD8+ T cells sorted from blood. Receptors originate from a man between 18 and 35 years old in good health.

The chain employs TRBV4-2 and TRBJ2-2, with D possibly matching TRBD1 (6 bases). With 4 bases removed from V and 3 bases from J, the gap between germline ends came to 6 bases. The germline V gene encodes CDR1 LGHNA and CDR2 YNFKEQ. This CDR3 spans 13 amino acids. CDR3 DNA sequence: TGTGCCAGCAGCCCAGGGGACACCGGGGAGCTGTTTTTT. Amino acid sequence: CASSPGDTGELFF.

The chain is built from TRBV2 and TRBJ2-4; D is unresolved. CDR3 length: 13 residues. The germline V gene encodes CDR1 SNHLY and CDR2 FYNNEI. Trimming shortened V by 2 bases and J by 5 bases, and 7 bases separated the two germline ends. CDR3 protein: CASSESAQNIQYF. The DNA of the CDR3 is TGTGCCAGCAGTGAATCGGCGCAAAACATTCAGTACTTC.

A note on this clone: The same CDR3 can be traced to other DNA sequences in this sample. The chain uses TRBV4-3 and TRBJ2-1; the match to TRBD2 covers 8 bases. CDR3 length: 16 residues. Germline loops: CDR1 LGHNA, CDR2 YSLEER. The ends lost 0 bases at V and 1 base at J; junction bases unmatched: 2. CDR3 loop: CASSQDSGGSYNEQFF. DNA for the CDR3: TGCGCCAGCAGCCAAGATTCGGGGGGGTCCTACAATGAGCAGTTCTTC.

The rearrangement uses TRBV27 and TRBJ1-1; D is possibly TRBD1 (5 bases). The germline CDR1 and CDR2 sequences are MNHEY and SMNVEV (reference sequence). Trimming left V 4 bases short and J 1 base short, with 19 bases between. The CDR3 contains 17 residues. The CDR3 coding sequence is TGTGCCAGCAGTTCCCGGGGACTTCGGGTGGGGAACACTGAAGCTTTCTTT. It is translated as CASSSRGLRVGNTEAFF.

The CDR3 region is CASSWGSTGNTIYF. CDR3 DNA sequence: TGTGCCAGCAGTTGGGGGTCCACTGGAAACACCATATATTTT. The chain joins TRBV6-5 to TRBJ1-3; D perhaps matches TRBD1 (5 bases). Trimming stripped 4 bases from V and 2 bases from J, with 9 bases between. Germline CDR1 is MNHEY and CDR2 is SVGAGI. The CDR3 covers 14 residues.

Remarks on this clone: The germline gene is not matched at one end of the junction; a read error may be the cause. The J gene is TRBJ1-6, the V gene TRBV6-1; D gene unclear. Germline CDR1 is MNHNS and CDR2 is SASEGT. The CDR3 contains 11 residues. The CDR3 reads CASREDFALHF. DNA of the CDR3: TGTGCCAGCAGGGAAGACTTTGCCCTCCACTTT.

The chain joins TRBV6-6 to TRBJ2-1; 7 nucleotides match TRBD2. The CDR3 covers 13 residues. Per germline, CDR1 MNHNY and CDR2 SVGAGI (reference sequence). The J segment lost 6 bases and the V segment lost 2 bases, leaving 1 base of the junction unmatched. CDR3 amino acids: CASSYTSANEQFF. CDR3 DNA sequence: TGTGCCAGCAGTTACACTAGCGCCAATGAGCAGTTCTTC.

This chain connects TRBV27 to TRBJ2-7, with D maybe TRBD2 (5 bases). The CDR3 extends over 13 amino acids. Looked up from germline, CDR1 is MNHEY and CDR2 is SMNVEV (reference sequence). The V gene lost 6 bases and the J gene lost 7 bases, with 16 bases spanning the gap. The DNA for the CDR3 is TGTGCCAGCAGATGGGCCTCAACGGGGGAGCAGTACTTC. It encodes CASRWASTGEQYF.

The chain combines TRBV6-1 with TRBJ2-7; D unclear. This CDR3 is 13 amino acids long. From germline, CDR1 is MNHNS and CDR2 SASEGT. V lost 7 bases and J 2 bases, leaving 12 bases between the germline ends. The CDR3 loop is CASTESLTYEQYF. In DNA, the CDR3 is TGTGCCAGCACGGAGAGCCTAACCTACGAGCAGTACTTC.

The chain recombines TRBV2 with TRBJ2-4; TRBD2 is a possible D gene (5 bases). CDR3 length: 15 residues. CDR1 is SNHLY and CDR2 is FYNNEI in the germline V gene. V was trimmed by 3 bases and J by 3 bases, leaving 12 bases between them. The CDR3 loop is CASSDGRVGKNIQYF. As DNA, the CDR3 is TGTGCCAGCAGTGATGGGCGGGTGGGCAAAAACATTCAGTACTTC.

This clone was seen once. The V gene is TRBV9, the J gene TRBJ2-7; possibly TRBD2 for D (5 bases). Trimming removed 4 bases from V and 3 bases from J, with 14 bases in between. Germline-derived CDR1 and CDR2 are SGDLS and YYNGEE. The CDR3 spans 14 residues. CDR3 nucleotide sequence: TGTGCCAGCAGCCCCACGGGGTATAACTACGAGCAGTACTTC. As protein: CASSPTGYNYEQYF.

The chain combines TRBV7-9 with TRBJ1-2; D unclear. Trimming took 4 bases from V and 6 from J, leaving 12 bases between them. Germline V gene lookup returns CDR1 SEHNR and CDR2 FQNEAQ (reference sequence). The CDR3 loop spans 13 amino acids. The CDR3 DNA is TGTGCCAGCAGCTCAGAGGTGGAGGATGGCTACACCTTC. Translated, it gives CASSSEVEDGYTF. The full variable domain, its missing parts supplied by reference TRBV7-9 and TRBJ1-2, is DTGVSQNPRHKITKRGQNVTFRCDPISEHNRLYWYRQTLGQGPEFLTYFQNEAQLEKSRLLSDRFSAERPKGSFSTLEIQRTEQGDSAMYLCASSSEVEDGYTFGSGTRLTVV.

The chain joins TRBV10-3 to TRBJ2-3; possible D gene TRBD2, 6 bases. Germline loops: CDR1 ENHRY, CDR2 SYGVKD. The ends were cut back, 2 bases at V and 1 base at J, with 7 bases in the middle. CDR3 length: 14 residues. The CDR3: CAISERERTDTQYF. The CDR3 bases are TGTGCCATCAGTGAGCGGGAGCGCACAGATACGCAGTATTTT.

The chain has TRBV28 and TRBJ2-7; possible D gene TRBD2, 6 bases. V was pared by 6 bases and J by 0 bases, with 15 bases between. The length of the CDR3 is 15 residues. CDR1 is MDHEN, CDR2 SYDVKM, per germline. In DNA form, the CDR3 reads TGTGCCAGCAGGCCATCCGGACTACACTCCTACGAGCAGTACTTC. Protein: CASRPSGLHSYEQYF.

The J gene is TRBJ2-7, the V gene TRBV27; TRBD1 or TRBD2 may be the D gene (5 bases each). Germline V lookup: CDR1 MNHEY, CDR2 SMNVEV (reference sequence). V lost 3 bases to trimming and J lost 3 bases, with 15 bases between them. This CDR3 is 15 amino acids long. CDR3 in DNA: TGTGCCAGCAGTTTTCTGGGGGACGGCAGCTACGAGCAGTACTTC. Translating gives CASSFLGDGSYEQYF.

The chain employs TRBV28 and TRBJ1-4; a weak D match, TRBD1 (6 bases). CDR1 and CDR2 (germline): MDHEN, SYDVKM. Trimming took off 3 bases at V and 3 bases at J, with 11 bases between the two ends. The CDR3 totals 15 residues. CDR3 protein: CASSFPGVANEKLFF. CDR3 bases: TGTGCCAGCAGTTTCCCAGGGGTCGCTAATGAAAAACTGTTTTTT.

This clone was detected only a few times. This chain connects TRBV9 to TRBJ1-2; 9 bases line up with TRBD1. Germline lookup yields CDR1 SGDLS and CDR2 YYNGEE. The CDR3 covers 14 residues. V lost 3 bases and J lost 4; bases outside the gene matches: 4. The CDR3 spells CASSATGGSYGYTF. The CDR3 nucleotides are TGTGCCAGCAGCGCGACAGGGGGGAGCTATGGCTACACCTTC.

The chain combines TRBV30 with TRBJ2-1; 8 bases map to TRBD2. The V gene end was trimmed by 6 bases and the J gene end by 5 bases; junction bases not matched to a gene: 6. Germline V gene data show CDR1 as GTSNPN and CDR2 as SVGIG (reference sequence). The length of the CDR3 is 13 residues. CDR3 loop: CACERELDNEQFF. CDR3 DNA: TGTGCCTGCGAGCGGGAGCTGGACAATGAGCAGTTCTTC.

The chain combines TRBV5-1 with TRBJ1-6; 10 bases align to TRBD1. The CDR3 totals 14 residues. V gave up 4 bases and J gave up 8 bases; unmatched junction bases: 3. The germline V gene has CDR1 SGHRS and CDR2 YFSETQ. This CDR3 is CASSPGQGYSPLHF. The CDR3 DNA reads as TGCGCCAGCAGCCCGGGACAGGGGTATTCACCCCTCCACTTT.

This clone was seen a few times. The chain carries TRBV30 and TRBJ1-1, with 11 bases aligning to TRBD1. The CDR3 is 14 amino acids. With 4 bases clipped from V and 6 bases from J, the junction kept 7 bases outside the gene matches. Germline-derived CDR1 and CDR2 are GTSNPN and SVGIG (reference sequence). CDR3 loop: CAWTTGQGASEAFF. CDR3 DNA sequence: TGTGCCTGGACTACTGGACAGGGGGCCTCTGAAGCTTTCTTT.

The rearrangement joins TRBV9 to TRBJ2-7; TRBD1 aligns across 7 bases. J lost 7 bases, V lost 3 bases, and 4 bases had no gene match. This CDR3 region has 12 residues. Per germline, CDR1 SGDLS and CDR2 YYNGEE. CDR3 in DNA: TGTGCCAGCAGCGACGACAGGGATGAGCAGTACTTC. This gives the protein CASSDDRDEQYF.

The table lists this clone with a few counts. V usage is TRBV7-9 and J usage is TRBJ1-1, with D possibly being TRBD1 (5 bases). This CDR3 spans 13 amino acids. The germline V gene encodes CDR1 SEHNR and CDR2 FQNEAQ (reference sequence). V was clipped by 4 bases and J by 7 bases, with 13 bases between them. The CDR3: CASSSTGTREAFF. CDR3 nucleotide sequence: TGTGCCAGCAGCTCGACCGGGACGCGTGAAGCTTTCTTT.

The chain employs TRBV19 and TRBJ2-7; unclear D gene. The CDR3 has 14 amino acids. Germline V CDR1 and CDR2: LNHDA, SQIVND (reference sequence). Trimming cost V 6 bases and J 0 bases, with 12 bases left between them. CDR3 residues: CASSPDGDSYEQYF. CDR3 in DNA: TGTGCCAGTAGCCCGGACGGAGACTCCTACGAGCAGTACTTC.

The genes are TRBV11-2 and TRBJ2-5; 9 nucleotides match TRBD1. The CDR3 extends over 15 amino acids. V shed 5 bases, J shed 0 bases, and the junction held 4 bases outside the gene matches. CDR1 and CDR2 from the germline V gene are SGHAT and FQNNGV. The CDR3 spells CASSPTGGYQETQYF. CDR3 in DNA: TGTGCCAGCAGCCCGACAGGGGGGTACCAAGAGACCCAGTACTTC. Together with reference TRBV11-2 and TRBJ2-5, the CDR3 gives the full variable domain: EAGVAQSPRYKIIEKRQSVAFWCNPISGHATLYWYQQILGQGPKLLIQFQNNGVVDDSQLPKDRFSAERLKGVDSTLKIQPAKLEDSAVYLCASSPTGGYQETQYFGPGTRLLVL.

The chain links TRBV27 to TRBJ2-5; 9 bases fit TRBD2. The ends lost 1 base at V and 5 bases at J; junction bases unmatched: 11. Looked up from germline, CDR1 is MNHEY and CDR2 is SMNVEV (reference sequence). There are 17 residues in the CDR3. CDR3: CASSLLWVAGAHETQYF. For the CDR3, the DNA is TGTGCCAGCAGTTTATTGTGGGTAGCGGGAGCTCACGAGACCCAGTACTTC.